A single sample gave rise to the 8 T cell receptor beta chains below, sequenced in a study of T cell responses to AZD1222 COVID-19 vaccine (dated by TCRdb to about 2021). Preparation of the library involved the immunoSEQ multiplex PCR assay. The clones in this table, taken by TCRdb from immuneACCESS, are in-frame only. Not every clone is retained; where verified, under half of the shortfall comes from an unresolved V gene, and the cause of the rest is unknown. Across this sample there are about 120,000 clones, with approximately 94% seen only once. The top ten clonotypes cover less than 6% of the sample. This sample's time point label indicates: about 28 days (+/-7) after the second vaccine dose. This sample comprised peripheral blood, obtained 28 days after the second AZD1222 dose. All receptors come from an adult who received the AZD1222 COVID-19 vaccine.

The rearrangement joins TRBV25-1 to TRBJ2-1, with D perhaps TRBD2 (6 bases). Germline V CDR1 and CDR2: MGHDK, SYGVNS. V dropped 0 bases and J dropped 13 bases, with 13 bases sitting between them. This CDR3 region has 13 residues. The CDR3 here is CASSEYYSGLQFF. CDR3 sequence (DNA): TGTGCCAGCAGTGAATATTATTCGGGACTTCAGTTCTTC.

V is TRBV6-2 or TRBV6-3 and J is TRBJ1-1; TRBD1 might be the D (5 bases). Per the germline V gene, CDR1 is MNHEY and CDR2 is SVGEGT. The CDR3 sequence is 15 residues long. Trimming removed 5 bases at V and 11 bases at J, with 24 bases between. CDR3 sequence reads: CASSRGSGVPLGAFF. For the CDR3, the DNA is TGTGCCAGCAGTCGGGGGTCCGGGGTCCCCCTTGGCGCTTTCTTT.

This chain connects TRBV4-3 to TRBJ1-4, with a possible D match to TRBD1 (6 bases). The CDR3 extends over 16 amino acids. The germline V gene has CDR1 LGHNA and CDR2 YSLEER. V gave up 1 base and J gave up 0 bases, with 9 bases separating them. DNA for the CDR3: TGCGCCAGCAGCCAAGGTCAGGGGCCAACTAATGAAAAACTGTTTTTT. Translated, it gives CASSQGQGPTNEKLFF.

V usage is TRBV28 and J usage is TRBJ2-3; D is undetermined. This CDR3 contains 11 residues. Trimming took 3 bases from V and 6 from J, leaving 4 bases between them. Germline V gene sequence: CDR1 MDHEN, CDR2 SYDVKM. The CDR3 DNA reads TGTGCCAGCAGTTTCAAGGATACGCAGTATTTT. It encodes CASSFKDTQYF.

The chain uses TRBV18 and TRBJ2-7; possible D gene TRBD2, 5 bases. The germline gives CDR1 KGHSH, CDR2 LQKENI. V lost 2 bases, J lost 0 bases, and 14 bases lay in between. The CDR3 has 16 amino acids. The CDR3: CASSPVGDLSSYEQYF. In DNA, the CDR3 is TGTGCCAGCTCACCAGTCGGGGATCTAAGCTCCTACGAGCAGTACTTC.

This rearrangement joins TRBV9 to TRBJ1-6; 10 bases are a match to TRBD1. CDR3 length: 17 residues. Germline trimming cut 3 bases from V and 5 bases from J; bases unmatched to any gene: 8. CDR1 and CDR2 from the germline V gene are SGDLS and YYNGEE. In DNA form, the CDR3 reads TGTGCCAGCAGCGCACTCGGACAGGGGGTAGATAATTCACCCCTCCACTTT. Its protein is CASSALGQGVDNSPLHF.

The gene calls are TRBV7-2 and TRBJ2-1; D ambiguous. The germline V and J ends were trimmed by 3 bases and 10 bases, with 13 bases remaining between them. The CDR3 covers 13 residues. The germline gives CDR1 SGHTA, CDR2 FQGNSA. The CDR3 DNA follows: TGTGCCAGCAGCTTTTCCTACGCGAAGGAGCAGTTCTTC. Translation: CASSFSYAKEQFF.

This clone was seen a handful of times. J is TRBJ2-1 and V is TRBV29-1; 8 bases agree with TRBD2. Germline trimming cut 4 bases from V and 5 bases from J; bases unmatched to any gene: 4. Germline V gene data show CDR1 as SQVTM and CDR2 as ANQGSEA. The CDR3 totals 13 residues. Written as DNA, the CDR3 is TGCAGCGTTGCCGGGAGGGTTCACAATGAGCAGTTCTTC. This encodes CSVAGRVHNEQFF.